This T cell receptor (beta chain) was identified during a study of T cells in localized non-small cell lung cancer. General observations from the study: Uninvolved adjacent lung showed peak T cell clonality, exceeding tumor. Across samples, adjacent lung featured a median around 57 of the top 100 tumor clones. Overall survival was longer when the density of T cells in the blood was higher. Tumor samples were not multi-region, leaving intratumor heterogeneity unexcluded.

Profiling relied on immunoSEQ multiplex PCR, and the TCRdb table lists in-frame clones only, not all of them. Of roughly 25,000 clones in the sample, about four fifths were seen once. A word on this clone: What it binds is not known.

From germline, CDR1 is SGHNT and CDR2 YYREEE (reference sequence). The V gene lost 4 bases and the J gene lost 4 bases, with 21 bases spanning the gap. CDR3 length: 17 residues. Sample: PBMCs, taken before any cancer treatment. The sequence came from a man aged 35-69 years with stage II lung adenocarcinoma. The J gene is TRBJ2-4, the V gene TRBV5-4; TRBD1 is a possible D gene (6 bases). Here the CDR3 reads CASSLNLDRRGKNIQYF. In nucleotides, the CDR3 is TGTGCCAGCAGCCTAAACCTGGACAGAAGGGGGAAAAACATTCAGTACTTC.